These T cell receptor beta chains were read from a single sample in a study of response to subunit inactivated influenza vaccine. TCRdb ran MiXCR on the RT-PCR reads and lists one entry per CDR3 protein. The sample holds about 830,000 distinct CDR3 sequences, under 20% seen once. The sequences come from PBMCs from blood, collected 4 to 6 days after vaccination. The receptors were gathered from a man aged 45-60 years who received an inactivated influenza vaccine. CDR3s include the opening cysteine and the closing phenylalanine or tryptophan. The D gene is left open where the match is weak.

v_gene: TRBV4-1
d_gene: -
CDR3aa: CASSQGGLGPNYGYTF

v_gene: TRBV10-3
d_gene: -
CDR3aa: CAISESRSGSSTDTQYF

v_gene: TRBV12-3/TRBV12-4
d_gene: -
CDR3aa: CTSRARQGGQETQYF

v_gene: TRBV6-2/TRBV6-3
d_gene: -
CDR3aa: CASRRQGQRNEQFF

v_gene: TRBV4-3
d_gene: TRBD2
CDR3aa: CASSQGTSEGTQYF

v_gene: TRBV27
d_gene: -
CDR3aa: CASSLTAVETYEQYF

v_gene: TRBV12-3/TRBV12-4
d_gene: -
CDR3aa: CASSLGTLAKNIQYF

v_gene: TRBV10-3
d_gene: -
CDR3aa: CAISESPQNQPQHF

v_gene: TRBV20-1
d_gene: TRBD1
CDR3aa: CSARKGGIDTGELFF

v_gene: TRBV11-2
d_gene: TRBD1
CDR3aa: CASSLDRARRGFF

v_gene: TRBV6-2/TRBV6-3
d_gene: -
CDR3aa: CASSYSSGNGYTF

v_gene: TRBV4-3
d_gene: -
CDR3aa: CASSQERAGPGELFF

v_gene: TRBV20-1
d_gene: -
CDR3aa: CSAKTGNNSPLHF

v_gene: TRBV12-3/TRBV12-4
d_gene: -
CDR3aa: CASSFQGSLYGYTF

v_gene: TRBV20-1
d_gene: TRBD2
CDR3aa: CSARGTSDKETQYF

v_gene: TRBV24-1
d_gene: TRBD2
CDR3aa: CATQGQSISGGPRDTQYF

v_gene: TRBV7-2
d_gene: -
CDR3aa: CASSPRGHDNSPLHF

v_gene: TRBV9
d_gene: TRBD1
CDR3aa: CASSGPGQGRPKQFF

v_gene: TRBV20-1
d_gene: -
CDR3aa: CSATLIAGIQETQYF

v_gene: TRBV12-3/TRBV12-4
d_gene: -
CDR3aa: CASSQSWGQETQYF

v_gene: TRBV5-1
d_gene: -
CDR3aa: CASSLERVTGSPLHF

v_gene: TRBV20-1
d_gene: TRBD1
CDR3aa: CSATQGAEKLFF

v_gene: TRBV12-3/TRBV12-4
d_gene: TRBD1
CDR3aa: CASSVLSGTGVVYEQYF

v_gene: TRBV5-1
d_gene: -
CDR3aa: CASSSPGRGGELFF

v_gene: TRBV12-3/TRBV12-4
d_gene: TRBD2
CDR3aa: CASSIIAGSGETQYF

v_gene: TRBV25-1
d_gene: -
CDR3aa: CASRLPGPQETQYF

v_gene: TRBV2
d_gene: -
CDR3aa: CASRPVGGEQYF

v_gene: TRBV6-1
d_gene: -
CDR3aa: CASRSLGGRYQPQHF

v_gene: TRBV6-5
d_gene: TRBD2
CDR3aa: CASSYELAGIANEQFF

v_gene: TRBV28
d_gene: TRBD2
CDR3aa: CASSLRLAGAYNEQFF

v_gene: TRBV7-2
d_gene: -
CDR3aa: CASSTTRDTQYF

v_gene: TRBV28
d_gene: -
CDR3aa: CASSLGPTRDTQYF

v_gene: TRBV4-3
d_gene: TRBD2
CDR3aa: CASSQRLTPGLADNEQFF